This T cell receptor (beta chain) was identified during a study of T cell changes during pregnancy in multiple sclerosis. V lost 0 bases and J 3 bases, leaving 9 bases between the germline ends. The CDR3 length is 14 residues. Per germline, CDR1 KGHSH and CDR2 LQKENI. Sequencing was performed with immunoSEQ multiplex PCR; in TCRdb, only in-frame clones are kept and a portion is missing. The table includes some 70,000 clones, 91% detected once. The chain links TRBV18 to TRBJ2-7; no clear D. Source: CD4+ T cells from peripheral blood mononuclear cells, taken in the third trimester of pregnancy. The TCR comes from a female donor in good health, enrolled as a control in a pregnancy study. For the CDR3, the DNA is TGTGCCAGCTCACCACCTCATGACTTCTACGAGCAGTACTTC. Translating gives CASSPPHDFYEQYF. Using reference TRBV18 and TRBJ2-7 for the parts outside the CDR3, the full variable domain is NAGVMQNPRHLVRRRGQEARLRCSPMKGHSHVYWYRQLPEEGLKFMVYLQKENIIDESGMPKERFSAEFPKEGPSILRIQQVVRGDSAAYFCASSPPHDFYEQYFGPGTRLTVT.